This T cell receptor beta chain derives from a study of cytotoxic CD8 clonotypes in ibrutinib-treated CLL. Assay used: immunoSEQ multiplex PCR; TCRdb lists only in-frame clones, some missing. Seen here are approximately 190,000 clones, about 75% observed once, and the top ten hold approximately 6%. Findings and limits, study-wide: Sample timing was unmatched between remission and later-progressing patients; lymph nodes unstudied. The study found baseline clonality above age-matched healthy donors, tracking circulating CD8+ T-cell counts. A rise in clonality was seen at ibrutinib response, and a fall back toward baseline was seen at progression.

Remarks on this clone: Its antigen is not identified.

This CDR3 spans 21 amino acids. The germline CDR1 and CDR2 sequences are MGHRA and YSYEKL. Unmatched junction bases numbered 17, after V lost 1 base and J lost 0 bases. The sequencing here drew on PBMCs, taken after 12 months of ibrutinib treatment. This TCR came from a human donor with chronic lymphocytic leukemia. The chain links TRBV4-1 to TRBJ1-3, with TRBD1 identical over 8 bases. CDR3 residues: CASSQAFFTPGTGISGNTIYF. The CDR3 nucleotides read TGCGCCAGCAGCCAAGCCTTCTTTACACCCGGGACAGGAATCTCTGGAAACACCATATATTTT.